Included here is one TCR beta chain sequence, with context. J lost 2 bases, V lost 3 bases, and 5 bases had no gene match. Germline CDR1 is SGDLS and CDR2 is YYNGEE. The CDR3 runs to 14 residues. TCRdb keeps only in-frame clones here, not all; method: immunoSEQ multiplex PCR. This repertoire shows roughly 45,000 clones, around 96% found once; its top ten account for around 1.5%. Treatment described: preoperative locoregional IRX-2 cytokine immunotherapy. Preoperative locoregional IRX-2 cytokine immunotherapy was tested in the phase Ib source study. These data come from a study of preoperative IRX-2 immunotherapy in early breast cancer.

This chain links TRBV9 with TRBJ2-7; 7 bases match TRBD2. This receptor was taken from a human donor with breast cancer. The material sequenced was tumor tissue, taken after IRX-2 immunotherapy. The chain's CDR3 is CASSERDYPYEQYF. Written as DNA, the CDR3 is TGTGCCAGCAGCGAAAGGGACTACCCCTACGAGCAGTACTTC.